These 16 T cell receptor beta chains originate from one sample sequenced in a study of identical twins. TCRdb redid the calling of the 5' RACE reads with MiXCR, one entry per CDR3 protein. The sample has under 900,000 distinct CDR3 sequences; around a sixth are singletons. The sample also formed part of further work on T cells expressing NK-cell markers.

Sample: PBMCs. The receptors were gathered from a woman younger than 30 in good health.

The CDR3 nucleotides are TGTGCCAGGAGGAACATGAGGGGCCTCTCCTACGAGCAGTACTTC. Its translation is CARRNMRGLSYEQYF. J is TRBJ2-7 and V is TRBV27; D possibly uses TRBD1 or TRBD2 (5 bases each). With 9 bases removed from V and 0 bases from J, the gap between germline ends came to 18 bases. The CDR3 has 15 amino acids. Germline V gives CDR1 MNHEY, CDR2 SMNVEV (reference sequence).

This clonotype has just a few counts. The chain combines TRBV10-3 with TRBJ2-1, with 9 bases lining up with TRBD2. Germline values: CDR1 ENHRY, CDR2 SYGVKD. The CDR3 spans 12 residues. The CDR3 nucleotides read TGTACCAGACTAGCGGACTACAATGAGCAGTTCTTC. Its protein is CTRLADYNEQFF.

The DNA for the CDR3 is TGTGCCAGCACGAGAGGATACCGGGACAGGGGAATCGAGCAGTACTTC. Amino acids: CASTRGYRDRGIEQYF. This chain connects TRBV5-6 to TRBJ2-7, with 10 bases that match TRBD1. Germline V gene lookup returns CDR1 SGHDT and CDR2 YYEEEE. The CDR3 is 16 residues long. With V trimmed by 6 bases and J by 6 bases, 15 bases remained unmatched.

The chain links TRBV7-8 to TRBJ1-2, with D unclear. CDR1 and CDR2 (germline): SGHVS, FQNEAQ. Trimming left V 3 bases short and J 4 bases short, with 9 bases between. This CDR3 comprises 13 residues. CDR3 protein: CASSFKEVYGYTF. In DNA form, the CDR3 reads TGTGCCAGCAGCTTTAAGGAGGTCTATGGCTACACCTTC.

The chain links TRBV12-3 or TRBV12-4 to TRBJ2-7; 9 positions agree with TRBD1. J was trimmed by 3 bases and V by 6 bases; bases with no gene match: 9. CDR3 length equals 15 residues. The CDR3 DNA reads as TGTGCCAGCAGACCCGGGACAGGGCTTCTCTACGAGCAGTACTTC. Its translation: CASRPGTGLLYEQYF.

The chain has TRBV7-2 and TRBJ2-2; D possibly corresponds to TRBD1 (5 bases). Per the germline V gene, CDR1 is SGHTA and CDR2 is FQGNSA. V gave up 0 bases and J gave up 4 bases, with 9 bases separating them. This CDR3 region has 15 residues. The DNA of the CDR3 is TGTGCCAGCAGCTTAGCGGGGCCGGGCACCGGGGAGCTGTTTTTT. It yields the protein CASSLAGPGTGELFF. Drawing the rest from reference TRBV7-2 and TRBJ2-2, the complete variable domain is GAGVSQSPSNKVTEKGKDVELRCDPISGHTALYWYRQSLGQGLEFLIYFQGNSAPDKSGLPSDRFSAERTGGSVSTLTIQRTQQEDSAVYLCASSLAGPGTGELFFGEGSRLTVL.

The V and J genes are TRBV10-2 and TRBJ2-1, with 7 bases lining up with TRBD2. Per the germline V gene, CDR1 is WSHSY and CDR2 is SAAADI. The CDR3 runs to 19 residues. V shed 7 bases, J shed 8 bases, and the junction held 26 bases outside the gene matches. The CDR3, as DNA: TGCGCCAGCAACGATCGGAGTCTGAGCAATGGCGGGAGTAACTATGAGCAGTTCTTC. Translated, it gives CASNDRSLSNGGSNYEQFF.

V gene TRBV9 combines with J gene TRBJ2-5; either TRBD1 or TRBD2 may supply D (5 bases each). The CDR3 is made up of 14 amino acids. Trimming took 4 bases from V and 5 from J, leaving 15 bases between them. CDR1 is SGDLS, CDR2 YYNGEE, per germline. CDR3 residues: CASSLGPRGETQYF. The CDR3 nucleotides are TGTGCCAGCAGCTTGGGACCCCGAGGGGAGACCCAGTACTTC.

This clonotype turned up a few times. The rearrangement uses TRBV29-1 and TRBJ1-1, with a tentative D call TRBD1 (5 bases). CDR1 and CDR2 from the germline V gene are SQVTM and ANQGSEA. This CDR3 comprises 12 residues. Trimming took off 6 bases at V and 3 bases at J, with 11 bases between the two ends. CDR3 sequence: CSVAAGYTEAFF. The CDR3 coding sequence is TGCAGCGTCGCTGCAGGGTACACTGAAGCTTTCTTT.

This clonotype was counted only a few times. This rearrangement joins TRBV12-3 or TRBV12-4 to TRBJ1-5; D is unclear. The V end was cut by 3 bases, the J end by 6 bases, with 9 bases between. The CDR3 extends over 13 amino acids. CDR3 DNA: TGTGCCAGCAGTTTCGGGAGGGCTCAGCCCCAGCATTTT. This codes for CASSFGRAQPQHF.

The table lists this clonotype with a few counts. The chain uses TRBV29-1 and TRBJ2-7; 7 nucleotides match TRBD1. In germline, CDR1 is SQVTM, CDR2 ANQGSEA. This CDR3 is 12 amino acids long. V lost 8 bases and J lost 0; bases outside the gene matches: 4. CDR3 nucleotides: TGCAGCACCGGACAGGACTCCTACGAGCAGTACTTC. Protein sequence: CSTGQDSYEQYF.

This clonotype showed up just a few times. The CDR3, as DNA: TGTGCCAGCAGCTTAGATGGGGTAGTTGGCACTGAAGCTTTCTTT. Translation: CASSLDGVVGTEAFF. The V call is TRBV7-9, the J call TRBJ1-1; D is uncertain. Germline V gene sequence: CDR1 SEHNR, CDR2 FQNEAQ (reference sequence). This CDR3 has 15 residues. V lost 1 base, J lost 4 bases, and 13 bases lay in between.

This clonotype has more than one count but fewer than ten. V usage is TRBV5-6 and J usage is TRBJ2-1; possibly TRBD2 for D (6 bases). Germline CDR1 reads SGHDT; CDR2 reads YYEEEE. The V end lost 4 bases, the J end lost 13 bases, and 15 bases lay between the germline ends. The CDR3 sequence is 12 residues long. CDR3 DNA sequence: TGTGCCAGCAGCATGAAGTGGAGGGATCAGTTCTTC. Protein product: CASSMKWRDQFF. The entire variable domain, with the rest obtained from reference TRBV5-6 and TRBJ2-1, is as follows: DAGVTQSPTHLIKTRGQQVTLRCSPKSGHDTVSWYQQALGQGPQFIFQYYEEEERQRGNFPDRFSGHQFPNYSSELNVNALLLGDSALYLCASSMKWRDQFFGPGTRLTVL.

J is TRBJ2-5 and V is TRBV12-3 or TRBV12-4, with TRBD2 matching over 8 bases. The CDR3 covers 15 residues. The J segment lost 1 base and the V segment lost 6 bases, leaving 7 bases of the junction unmatched. The CDR3 loop reads CASSQAGESQETQYF. The CDR3 DNA reads as TGTGCCAGCAGCCAAGCGGGAGAATCCCAAGAGACCCAGTACTTC.

The chain employs TRBV5-1 and TRBJ2-7, with TRBD2 matching over 8 bases. The germline gives CDR1 SGHRS, CDR2 YFSETQ. The CDR3 is 15 amino acids. J was trimmed by 7 bases and V by 2 bases; bases with no gene match: 11. The CDR3 reads CASSLRSSGGAEQYF. For the CDR3, the DNA is TGCGCCAGCAGCTTAAGGTCCAGCGGGGGTGCTGAGCAGTACTTC.

This clonotype was observed once. V is TRBV4-3 and J is TRBJ2-1, with D perhaps matching TRBD2 (5 bases). Germline V gene lookup returns CDR1 LGHNA and CDR2 YSLEER. CDR3 length: 14 residues. V lost 5 bases and J 5 bases, leaving 13 bases between the germline ends. The CDR3 DNA reads TGCGCCAGCAGCGAAGTTCCAGCGGACAATGAGCAGTTCTTC. Its protein is CASSEVPADNEQFF.